This T cell receptor beta chain was recorded in a study of long-term antiretroviral therapy in people with HIV (dated by TCRdb to the early 2020s). About the study as a whole: Collection of the earliest samples took place about a decade ahead of the 2015 WHO recommendation for immediate ART, at a time when ART was typically delayed until CD4 counts fell. A retrospective serial study tested whether ART initiation and durable HIV suppression were associated with changes in peripheral blood TRB repertoire composition and diversity. A total of roughly 180 cryopreserved PBMC samples were contributed to the cohort by 30 adults with confirmed HIV infection, with samples collected serially over a mean of roughly six years (range 1-12). Among the 30 to 35 participants with HIV, approximately 10 were female. No cross-contamination during QIAcube processing was shown when test extractions of a monoclonal T-cell line were performed alongside about 30 polyclonal samples. The investigation overall reported the following: ART initiation was associated with a significant increase in TRB diversity, but diversity stayed significantly below transplant donor controls even after long-term ART. Inferences about post-ART repertoire changes are limited because no data were available on ART adherence, viral resistance or therapy changes. Narrower CDR3 length ranges were observed in HIV repertoires than in controls, and an antigen-experienced repertoire with only a slight naive shift after ART was suggested by the network structure. Because pre-ART samples had limited cell numbers, unsorted PBMC were profiled rather than sorted CD4+ and CD8+ T cells. Limited PBMC availability meant only the TCR beta chain was sequenced, without alpha chain pairing. The repertoire was dominated across all time points by expanded TRB clones identified before ART initiation, although this dominance was seen to fluctuate and to decrease in many PLHIV after ART. Samples dated from the mid-2000s to the late 2010s, and the ART regimens used may be less effective than current ones.

Inclusion was restricted to participants for whom at least one PBMC sample before ART initiation and at least two post-ART samples were available. All participants with HIV were treated in the United States of America. Before DNA extraction, cryopreserved samples of roughly 0.9-11 million PBMC were thawed and then washed. At the time of the earliest PBMC sample, participants with HIV were aged between roughly 23 and 60 years. PBMC samples from each participant spanned 1-4 timepoints before ART initiation and 2-8 timepoints after ART initiation, with a median of 7 samples. For every participant, serial HIV viral load, CD4+ T-cell count, ART history and demographic data were obtained. Using a Qiagen kit on a QIAcube, genomic DNA was extracted from unsorted PBMC, with samples processed in batches of 12. The immunoSEQ hsTCRB v3.0 assay was used at survey level resolution to sequence the TRB variable region. A depth of roughly 35,000-55,000 T-cell genomes per sample was targeted for TRB sequencing. Pooled TRB libraries were sequenced on an Illumina MiSeq with a v3 150-cycle kit. The study's own analysis went as follows. Repertoire analysis ran in R within a reproducible Nextflow workflow covering QC, data transformation and analysis. Custom analyses were implemented in LymphoSeq2, an R package for AIRR-Seq data exploration. A few samples yielding fewer than 5000 total TRB sequences were excluded, leaving over 150 analyzed HIV repertoires. Among the 170 to 200 HIV repertoires that were kept, approximately 61 were collected before ART initiation and more than 120 were collected after ART initiation. Each repertoire was downsampled to 5000 TRB nucleotide sequences, and summary statistics were averaged across 100 downsampling iterations. The analysis kept only TRB sequences whose CDR3 regions were at least seven amino acids long. Diversity was measured with a Shannon entropy-derived clonality score and the Gini coefficient. In the repertoire networks, any two of the top 5000 CDR3 amino acid sequences were linked whenever the two sequences differed by an edit distance of one. For TRB CDR3 amino acid sequences, GLIPH2 was used to predict antigen specificity groups and MHC restriction. CDR3 amino acid sequences were matched against VDJdb and McPAS-TCR to flag known CMV, EBV, HIV or tissue antigen associations. Pre-ART, post-ART and control groups were compared with Wilcoxon signed-rank tests and Holm-Bonferroni correction. TCRdb mirrors the immuneACCESS table, restricted to in-frame sequences. Some clones are absent from its copies; in checked studies, under half trace to an unresolved V gene, and the reason for the others is unknown. The D gene and trimming were derived from the DNA, and the V and J assignments and clone size from that table. The table for this sample lists over 15,000 clones; about nine tenths of them were counted only once. The ten most abundant clones make up approximately 13% of the sample.

This clone is medium-sized (0.01 to 0.1%) in terms of sample share. Its target antigen remains unknown. Base qualities were left out, and no much larger clone turns up one base away. From a lookup of the germline V gene, CDR1 and CDR2 are SGHVS and FNYEAQ. The CDR3 has 16 amino acids, counting the end cysteine and phenylalanine. CDR3 DNA only is kept here, 48 bases in frame from base 1. Ends trimmed: V by 1 base, J by 1 base; bases unmatched to a gene: 3. The source material was unsorted PBMCs, sampled 0.6 years after starting antiretroviral therapy. This sequence originates from a woman between 40 and 55 years old with HIV. The chain is assembled from TRBV7-6 and TRBJ2-1, with 8 central nucleotides matching TRBD1. The CDR3 protein is CASSLGTGGSYNEQFF. The DNA reads TGTGCCAGCAGCTTAGGTACAGGGGGGTCCTACAATGAGCAGTTCTTC.